The 27 T cell receptor beta chains given below trace back to one sample, sequenced in a study of blood T cell repertoires in COVID-19. Sequencing used immunoSEQ multiplex PCR; TCRdb keeps in-frame clones, though not all of them. The table shows 100,000 to 120,000 clones, with more than 70% occurring only once. Sequences were obtained from peripheral blood. All receptors derive from a woman aged 60-70 years with COVID-19, enrolled during active disease.

This clone was observed a few times. V gene TRBV19 combines with J gene TRBJ2-7, with 8 bases that match TRBD2. V was pared by 2 bases and J by 4 bases, with 10 bases of the junction left unmatched. Looked up from germline, CDR1 is LNHDA and CDR2 is SQIVND (reference sequence). The CDR3 consists of 16 residues. In nucleotides, the CDR3 is TGTGCCAGTAGTATATGGCCCAGCGGGGGCGTTTACGAGCAGTACTTC. It translates to CASSIWPSGGVYEQYF. Full variable domain (missing parts from reference TRBV19 and TRBJ2-7): DGGITQSPKYLFRKEGQNVTLSCEQNLNHDAMYWYRQDPGQGLRLIYYSQIVNDFQKGDIAEGYSVSREKKESFPLTVTSAQKNPTAFYLCASSIWPSGGVYEQYFGPGTRLTVT.

The CDR3 DNA is TGTGCCAGCAGCTTAGACAGGGCCAATCAGCCCCAGCATTTT. Encoded protein: CASSLDRANQPQHF. The chain links TRBV11-3 to TRBJ1-5; D may be TRBD1 (5 bases). Germline loops: CDR1 SGHNT, CDR2 YENEEA. The CDR3 extends over 14 amino acids. Trimming shortened V by 0 bases and J by 3 bases, and 6 bases separated the two germline ends.

The rearrangement joins TRBV13 to TRBJ2-3, with D possibly TRBD1 on 7 matching bases. Trimming removed 5 bases at V and 3 bases at J, with 18 bases between. The germline V gene has CDR1 PRHDT and CDR2 FYEKMQ (reference sequence). The CDR3 is made up of 16 amino acids. The CDR3 loop reads CASSRRGDGATDTQYF. The CDR3 nucleotides are TGTGCCAGCAGCCGCAGGGGGGACGGGGCTACAGATACGCAGTATTTT. Supplemented by reference TRBV13 and TRBJ2-3, the full variable domain reads AAGVIQSPRHLIKEKRETATLKCYPIPRHDTVYWYQQGPGQDPQFLISFYEKMQSDKGSIPDRFSAQQFSDYHSELNMSSLELGDSALYFCASSRRGDGATDTQYFGPGTRLTVL.

J is TRBJ1-5 and V is TRBV6-5; a possible D gene is TRBD1 (5 bases). Trimming left V 6 bases short and J 0 bases short, with 12 bases between. CDR1 MNHEY and CDR2 SVGAGI come from the germline V gene. This CDR3 contains 15 residues. The CDR3 DNA follows: TGTGCCAGCAGAGCCTCGGGGGATAGCAATCAGCCCCAGCATTTT. This sequence encodes CASRASGDSNQPQHF.

This chain links TRBV4-3 with TRBJ1-1, with 8 bases identical to TRBD1. Germline-derived CDR1 and CDR2 are LGHNA and YSLEER. The ends lost 1 base at V and 4 bases at J; junction bases unmatched: 8. The CDR3 runs 16 residues. CDR3 in DNA: TGCGCCAGCAGCCAAGCATTACAGGGGGGGGCCACTGAAGCTTTCTTT. Translating gives CASSQALQGGATEAFF.

V and J are TRBV18 and TRBJ2-3; D gene uncertain. This CDR3 contains 16 residues. Germline V gene data show CDR1 as KGHSH and CDR2 as LQKENI. The germline V and J ends were trimmed by 3 bases and 0 bases, with 13 bases remaining between them. The CDR3 coding sequence is TGTGCCAGCTCACCTCCTTATTTGGCTAGCACAGATACGCAGTATTTT. Protein product: CASSPPYLASTDTQYF.

The chain joins TRBV29-1 to TRBJ2-1, with unresolved D. Trimming stripped 3 bases from V and 0 bases from J, with 9 bases between. Germline CDR1 is SQVTM and CDR2 is ANQGSEA. There are 14 residues in the CDR3. The CDR3 here is CSVDSAYSYNEQFF. The CDR3 DNA is TGCAGCGTTGACTCTGCGTACTCCTACAATGAGCAGTTCTTC.

This chain uses TRBV29-1 with TRBJ1-2; 11 positions agree with TRBD1. The CDR3 contains 15 residues. The germline V gene has CDR1 SQVTM and CDR2 ANQGSEA. Trimming cost V 4 bases and J 3 bases; bases outside gene matches: 7. CDR3 protein: CSVVGQGVGDYGYTF. In DNA, the CDR3 is TGCAGCGTTGTGGGACAGGGGGTAGGGGACTATGGCTACACCTTC.

This rearrangement joins TRBV7-3 to TRBJ1-2; TRBD1 agrees at 9 bases. V trimming: 5 bases; J trimming: 7 bases; junction bases outside the gene matches: 11. Germline CDR1 SGHTA, CDR2 FQGTGA. This CDR3 region has 15 residues. The CDR3 loop reads CASSITGGEAAGYTF. The DNA for the CDR3 is TGTGCCAGCAGCATTACAGGGGGCGAAGCGGCTGGCTACACCTTC.

The gene calls are TRBV5-4 and TRBJ1-6, with D unclear. Germline values: CDR1 SGHNT, CDR2 YYREEE (reference sequence). The CDR3 sequence is 14 residues long. Trimming shortened V by 1 base and J by 5 bases, and 7 bases separated the two germline ends. The DNA for the CDR3 is TGTGCCAGCAGCTTGAACACCCATAATTCACCCCTCCACTTT. Translating it yields CASSLNTHNSPLHF.

The V and J genes are TRBV5-1 and TRBJ2-1; TRBD2 aligns across 8 bases. Germline CDR1 SGHRS, CDR2 YFSETQ. The V segment lost 1 base and the J segment 9 bases; nucleotides outside the gene matches: 15. CDR3 length: 17 amino acids. CDR3 DNA: TGCGCCAGCAGCTTGCGGTTAGCGGGGATCCAGGTTGGTGAGCAGTTCTTC. Its protein product is CASSLRLAGIQVGEQFF. The full variable domain, in which reference TRBV5-1 and TRBJ2-1 provide the parts outside the CDR3, is KAGVTQTPRYLIKTRGQQVTLSCSPISGHRSVSWYQQTPGQGLQFLFEYFSETQRNKGNFPGRFSGRQFSNSRSEMNVSTLELGDSALYLCASSLRLAGIQVGEQFFGPGTRLTVL.

This chain connects TRBV6-6 to TRBJ2-1; 8 bases are shared with TRBD2. This CDR3 is built from 15 residues. Germline V gives CDR1 MNHNY, CDR2 SVGAGI (reference sequence). Unmatched junction bases numbered 13, after V lost 6 bases and J lost 9 bases. DNA for the CDR3: TGTGCCAGCAGCCGACTTAGCGGGGAACGGGGTGAGCAGTTCTTC. It translates to CASSRLSGERGEQFF.

This clone was detected only once. The chain recombines TRBV7-2 with TRBJ1-2, with 8 nucleotides matching TRBD1. V gave up 0 bases and J gave up 5 bases; unmatched junction bases: 11. This CDR3 has 17 amino acids. Germline V gives CDR1 SGHTA, CDR2 FQGNSA. The DNA of the CDR3 is TGTGCCAGCAGCTTAGCTCCCGGAAACAGGGGGGGATATGGCTACACCTTC. This encodes CASSLAPGNRGGYGYTF.

J is TRBJ2-2 and V is TRBV11-3, with a tentative D call TRBD1 (6 bases). The CDR3 loop spans 15 amino acids. Germline CDR1 is SGHNT and CDR2 is YENEEA. Trimming shortened V by 5 bases and J by 3 bases, and 13 bases separated the two germline ends. This CDR3 reads CASSEGNRDTGELFF. The DNA for the CDR3 is TGTGCCAGCAGCGAAGGAAACAGGGACACCGGGGAGCTGTTTTTT.

This chain joins TRBV19 and TRBJ1-4; TRBD1 matches 9 bases. The CDR3 sequence is 16 residues long. V shed 6 bases, J shed 15 bases, and the junction held 20 bases outside the gene matches. Germline-derived CDR1 and CDR2 are LNHDA and SQIVND (reference sequence). DNA for the CDR3: TGTGCCAGTAGCCACCATGCGGGACAGGGAGCCTGGGACTTGTTTTTT. Protein sequence: CASSHHAGQGAWDLFF.

The J gene is TRBJ1-2, the V gene TRBV7-8; 7 bases map to TRBD1. The junction had 10 bases not matched to a gene; V was cut back by 2 bases and J by 7 bases. This CDR3 contains 15 residues. Germline-derived CDR1 and CDR2 are SGHVS and FQNEAQ. The CDR3: CASSLKEQGISGYTF. The CDR3 bases are TGTGCCAGCAGCTTAAAGGAACAGGGGATAAGTGGCTACACCTTC. Using reference TRBV7-8 and TRBJ1-2 for the parts outside the CDR3, the full variable domain is GAGVSQSPRYKVAKRGQDVALRCDPISGHVSLFWYQQALGQGPEFLTYFQNEAQLDKSGLPSDRFFAERPEGSVSTLKIQRTQQEDSAVYLCASSLKEQGISGYTFGSGTRLTVV.

The chain is built from TRBV5-1 and TRBJ2-7, with 8 nucleotides matching TRBD1. The CDR3 extends over 14 amino acids. Germline lookup yields CDR1 SGHRS and CDR2 YFSETQ. Trimming took 2 bases from V and 2 from J; bases not matched to a gene: 3. The CDR3 DNA reads TGCGCCAGCAGCTTTGGGACAGGAACCTACGAGCAGTACTTC. Amino acids: CASSFGTGTYEQYF.

This chain uses TRBV2 with TRBJ2-5; 7 bases fit TRBD1. The CDR3 runs to 15 residues. V lost 9 bases, J lost 1 base, and 11 bases stayed unmatched. Per the germline V gene, CDR1 is SNHLY and CDR2 is FYNNEI. Written as DNA, the CDR3 is TGTGCCAGGACAAGGGAAGCAGGGGGCCAAGAGACCCAGTACTTC. Amino acid sequence: CARTREAGGQETQYF.

The V call is TRBV12-2, the J call TRBJ2-1; the table names TRBD2, a call not compared with the DNA. TRBV12-2 is termed a pseudogene. The CDR3 has 17 residues. This CDR3 is CASRCPPEAGTYNEQFF. CDR3 DNA: TGTGCAAGTCGCTGCCCACCTGAGGCGGGGACCTACAATGAGCAGTTCTTC.

V usage is TRBV19 and J usage is TRBJ2-5; D might be TRBD2 (7 bases). V shed 7 bases and J shed 4 bases, with 16 bases lying between them. There are 14 residues in the CDR3. Germline V gives CDR1 LNHDA, CDR2 SQIVND (reference sequence). CDR3 DNA: TGTGCCAGTAACCTCGGGGGGCACCCAGAGACCCAGTACTTC. This translates into CASNLGGHPETQYF.

The genes are TRBV25-1 and TRBJ2-3; no firm D call. The CDR3 has 14 residues. Per the germline V gene, CDR1 is MGHDK and CDR2 is SYGVNS. The V and J ends lost 5 bases and 2 bases respectively, with 11 bases between them. The CDR3: CASSTGGATDTQYF. CDR3 nucleotides: TGTGCCAGCAGTACCGGTGGAGCCACAGATACGCAGTATTTT.

The chain joins TRBV6-2 or TRBV6-3 to TRBJ1-5; 8 bases agree with TRBD1. Losses at the gene ends were 2 bases for V and 1 base for J; bases not matched to a gene: 1. CDR3 length: 15 residues. Germline V gene data show CDR1 as MNHEY and CDR2 as SVGEGT. This CDR3 is CASSYRQGSNQPQHF. The CDR3 region has the DNA TGTGCCAGCAGTTACCGACAGGGGAGCAATCAGCCCCAGCATTTT.

In its sample, this clone was seen a few times. The chain's CDR3 is CASSSHQGFYGYTF. CDR3 DNA sequence: TGTGCCAGCAGCTCACATCAGGGGTTCTATGGCTACACCTTC. The chain recombines TRBV11-2 with TRBJ1-2; weak D call: TRBD1 (6 bases). V shed 4 bases and J shed 4 bases, with 13 bases lying between them. Per germline, CDR1 SGHAT and CDR2 FQNNGV. The CDR3 contains 14 residues.

The rearrangement joins TRBV11-2 to TRBJ2-3; TRBD2 aligns across 12 bases. V shed 4 bases and J 2 bases; nucleotides not matched to a gene: 4. The V gene's germline CDR1 is SGHAT and CDR2 FQNNGV. The length of the CDR3 is 16 residues. The CDR3 DNA sequence: TGTGCCAGCAGCTACTCTAGCGGGGGGGCCACAGATACGCAGTATTTT. Amino acids: CASSYSSGGATDTQYF.

The genes are TRBV7-9 and TRBJ1-1; D is ambiguous. The germline V and J ends were trimmed by 3 bases and 5 bases, with 16 bases remaining between them. This CDR3 region has 15 residues. Per the germline V gene, CDR1 is SEHNR and CDR2 is FQNEAQ (reference sequence). CDR3 bases: TGTGCCAGCAGCTTCCTTACGACTAGCGGAACTGAAGCTTTCTTT. Translating gives CASSFLTTSGTEAFF.

This chain joins TRBV7-3 and TRBJ1-1; tentative D call: TRBD1 (6 bases). Trimming left V 4 bases short and J 6 bases short, with 15 bases between. The CDR3 is 14 amino acids. Germline V gene lookup returns CDR1 SGHTA and CDR2 FQGTGA. The CDR3 reads CASSSPGDGAEAFF. The CDR3 nucleotides are TGTGCCAGCAGCTCTCCAGGGGACGGTGCTGAAGCTTTCTTT.

The chain carries TRBV19 and TRBJ2-7; D is perhaps TRBD2 (7 bases). CDR3 length equals 14 residues. V lost 6 bases and J 7 bases, leaving 19 bases between the germline ends. Germline-derived CDR1 and CDR2 are LNHDA and SQIVND (reference sequence). CDR3 amino acids: CASRNQGTTGEQYF. Here the CDR3 DNA reads TGTGCCAGTAGGAATCAGGGGACTACGGGAGAGCAGTACTTC.